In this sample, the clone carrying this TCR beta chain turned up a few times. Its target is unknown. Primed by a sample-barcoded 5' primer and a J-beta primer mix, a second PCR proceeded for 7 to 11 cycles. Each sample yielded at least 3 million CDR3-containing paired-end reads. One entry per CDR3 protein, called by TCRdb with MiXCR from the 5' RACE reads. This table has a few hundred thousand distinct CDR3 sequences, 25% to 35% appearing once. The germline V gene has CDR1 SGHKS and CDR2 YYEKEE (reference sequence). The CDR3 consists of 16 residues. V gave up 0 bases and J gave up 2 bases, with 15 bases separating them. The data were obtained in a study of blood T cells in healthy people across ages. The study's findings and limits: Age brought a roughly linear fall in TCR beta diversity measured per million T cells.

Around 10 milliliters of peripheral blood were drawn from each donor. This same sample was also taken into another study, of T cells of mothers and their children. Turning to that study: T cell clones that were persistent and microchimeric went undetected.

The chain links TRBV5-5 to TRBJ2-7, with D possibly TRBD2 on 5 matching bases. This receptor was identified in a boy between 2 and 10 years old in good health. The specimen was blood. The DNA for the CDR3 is TGTGCCAGCAGCTTGGACGGCGGCGGGTCTCCCTACGAGCAGTACTTC. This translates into CASSLDGGGSPYEQYF.